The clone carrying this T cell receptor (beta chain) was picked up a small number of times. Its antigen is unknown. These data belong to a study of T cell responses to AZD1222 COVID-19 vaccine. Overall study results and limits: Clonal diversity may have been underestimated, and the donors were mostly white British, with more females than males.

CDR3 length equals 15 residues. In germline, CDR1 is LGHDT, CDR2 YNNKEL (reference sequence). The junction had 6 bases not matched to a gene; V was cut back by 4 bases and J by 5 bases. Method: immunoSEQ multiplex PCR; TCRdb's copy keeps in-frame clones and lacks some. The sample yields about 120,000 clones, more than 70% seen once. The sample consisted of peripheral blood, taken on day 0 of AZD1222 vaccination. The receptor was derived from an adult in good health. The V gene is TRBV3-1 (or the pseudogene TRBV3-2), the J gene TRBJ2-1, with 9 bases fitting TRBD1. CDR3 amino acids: CASSPGTGRNNEQFF. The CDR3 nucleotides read TGTGCCAGCAGCCCTGGGACAGGGCGGAACAATGAGCAGTTCTTC.